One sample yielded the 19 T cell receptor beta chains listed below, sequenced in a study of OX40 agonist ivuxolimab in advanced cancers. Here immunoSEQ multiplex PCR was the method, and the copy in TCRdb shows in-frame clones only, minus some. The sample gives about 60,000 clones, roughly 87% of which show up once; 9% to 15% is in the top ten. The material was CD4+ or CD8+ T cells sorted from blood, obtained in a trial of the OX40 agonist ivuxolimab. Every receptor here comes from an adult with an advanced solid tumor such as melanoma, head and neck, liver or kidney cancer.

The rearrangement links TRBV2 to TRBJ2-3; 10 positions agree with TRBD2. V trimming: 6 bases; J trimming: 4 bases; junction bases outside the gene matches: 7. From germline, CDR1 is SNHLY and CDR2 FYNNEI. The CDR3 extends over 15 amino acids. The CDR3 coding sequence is TGTGCCAGCAGCAGCCTAGCGGGGGCTCCAGATACGCAGTATTTT. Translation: CASSSLAGAPDTQYF.

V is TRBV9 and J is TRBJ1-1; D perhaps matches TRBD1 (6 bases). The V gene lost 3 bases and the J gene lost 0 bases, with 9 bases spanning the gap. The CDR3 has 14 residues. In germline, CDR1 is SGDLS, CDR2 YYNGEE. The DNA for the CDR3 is TGTGCCAGCAGCGCAGGGGACTTGAACACTGAAGCTTTCTTT. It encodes CASSAGDLNTEAFF. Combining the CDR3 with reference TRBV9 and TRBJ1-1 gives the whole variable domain DSGVTQTPKHLITATGQRVTLRCSPRSGDLSVYWYQQSLDQGLQFLIQYYNGEERAKGNILERFSAQQFPDLHSELNLSSLELGDSALYFCASSAGDLNTEAFFGQGTRLTVV.

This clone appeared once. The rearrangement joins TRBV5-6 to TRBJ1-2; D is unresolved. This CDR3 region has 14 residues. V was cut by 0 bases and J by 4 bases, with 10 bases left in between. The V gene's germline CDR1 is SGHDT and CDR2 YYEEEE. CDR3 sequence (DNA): TGTGCCAGCAGCTTGGGGGGAAACCTCTATGGCTACACCTTC. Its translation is CASSLGGNLYGYTF. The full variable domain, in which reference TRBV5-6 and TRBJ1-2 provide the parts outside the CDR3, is DAGVTQSPTHLIKTRGQQVTLRCSPKSGHDTVSWYQQALGQGPQFIFQYYEEEERQRGNFPDRFSGHQFPNYSSELNVNALLLGDSALYLCASSLGGNLYGYTFGSGTRLTVV.

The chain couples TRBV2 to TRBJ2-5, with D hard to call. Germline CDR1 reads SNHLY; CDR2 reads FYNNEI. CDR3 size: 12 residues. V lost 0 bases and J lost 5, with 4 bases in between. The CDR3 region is CASSEAAETQYF. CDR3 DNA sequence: TGTGCCAGCAGTGAAGCTGCGGAGACCCAGTACTTC.

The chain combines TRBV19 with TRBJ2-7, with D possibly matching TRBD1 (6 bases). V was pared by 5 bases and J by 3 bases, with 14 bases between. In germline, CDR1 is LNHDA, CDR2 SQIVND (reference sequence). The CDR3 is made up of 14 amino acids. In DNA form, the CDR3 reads TGTGCCAGTAGTCCTTTGACAGGAGGCTACGAGCAGTACTTC. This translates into CASSPLTGGYEQYF.

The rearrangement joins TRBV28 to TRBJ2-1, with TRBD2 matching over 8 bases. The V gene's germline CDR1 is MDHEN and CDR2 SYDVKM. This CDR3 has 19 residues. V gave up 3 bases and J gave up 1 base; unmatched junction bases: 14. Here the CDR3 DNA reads TGTGCCAGCAGTTTTCAAGCCGGGAGGGTCTCGAGTTCCTACAATGAGCAGTTCTTC. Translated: CASSFQAGRVSSSYNEQFF.

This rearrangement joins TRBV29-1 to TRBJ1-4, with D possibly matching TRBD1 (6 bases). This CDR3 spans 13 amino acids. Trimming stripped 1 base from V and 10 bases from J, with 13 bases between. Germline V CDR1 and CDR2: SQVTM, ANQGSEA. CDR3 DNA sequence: TGCAGCGTTGAAGCGACCGAGGGGGGAAAACTGTTTTTT. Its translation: CSVEATEGGKLFF.

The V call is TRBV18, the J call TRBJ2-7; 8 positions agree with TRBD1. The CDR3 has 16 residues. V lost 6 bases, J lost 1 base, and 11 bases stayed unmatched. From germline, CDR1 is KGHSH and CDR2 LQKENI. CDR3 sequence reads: CASSLRAGQDSYEQYV. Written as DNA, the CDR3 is TGTGCCAGCTCCCTAAGGGCGGGACAGGATTCCTACGAGCAGTACGTC.

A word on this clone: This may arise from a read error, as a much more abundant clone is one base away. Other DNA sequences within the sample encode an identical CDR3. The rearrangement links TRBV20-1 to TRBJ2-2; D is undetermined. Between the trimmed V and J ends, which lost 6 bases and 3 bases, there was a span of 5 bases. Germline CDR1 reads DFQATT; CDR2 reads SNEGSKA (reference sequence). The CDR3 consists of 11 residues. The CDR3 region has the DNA TGCAGTGCAGGTCACACCGGGGAGCTGTTTTTT. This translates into CSAGHTGELFF.

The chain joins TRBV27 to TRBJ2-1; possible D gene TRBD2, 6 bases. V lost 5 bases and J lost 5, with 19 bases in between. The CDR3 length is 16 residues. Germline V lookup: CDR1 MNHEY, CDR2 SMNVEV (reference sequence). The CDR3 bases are TGTGCCAGCAGTCCCCTCGGAGGGGCGAAGGACAATGAGCAGTTCTTC. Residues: CASSPLGGAKDNEQFF.

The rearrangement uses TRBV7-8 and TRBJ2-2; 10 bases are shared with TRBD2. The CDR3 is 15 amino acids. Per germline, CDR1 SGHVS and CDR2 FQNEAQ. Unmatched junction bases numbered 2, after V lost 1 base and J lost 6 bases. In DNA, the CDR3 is TGTGCCAGCAGCTTAGTTCTAGCGGGAGCCGGGGAGCTGTTTTTT. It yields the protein CASSLVLAGAGELFF. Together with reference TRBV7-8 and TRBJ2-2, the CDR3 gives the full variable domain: GAGVSQSPRYKVAKRGQDVALRCDPISGHVSLFWYQQALGQGPEFLTYFQNEAQLDKSGLPSDRFFAERPEGSVSTLKIQRTQQEDSAVYLCASSLVLAGAGELFFGEGSRLTVL.

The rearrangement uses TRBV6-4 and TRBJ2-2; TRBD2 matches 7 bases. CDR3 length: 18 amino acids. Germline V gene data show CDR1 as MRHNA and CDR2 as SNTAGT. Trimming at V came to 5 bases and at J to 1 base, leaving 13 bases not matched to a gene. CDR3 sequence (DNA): TGTGCCAGCAGTCCCGATAGAGCGGGGACCCTGAACACCGGGGAGCTGTTTTTT. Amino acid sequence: CASSPDRAGTLNTGELFF.

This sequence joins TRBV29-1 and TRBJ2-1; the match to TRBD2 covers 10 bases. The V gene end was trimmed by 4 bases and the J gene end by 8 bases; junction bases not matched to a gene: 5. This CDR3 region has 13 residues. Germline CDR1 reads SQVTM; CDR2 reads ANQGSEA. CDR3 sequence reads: CSVVASGSYEQFF. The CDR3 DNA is TGCAGCGTTGTGGCTAGCGGGAGTTATGAGCAGTTCTTC.

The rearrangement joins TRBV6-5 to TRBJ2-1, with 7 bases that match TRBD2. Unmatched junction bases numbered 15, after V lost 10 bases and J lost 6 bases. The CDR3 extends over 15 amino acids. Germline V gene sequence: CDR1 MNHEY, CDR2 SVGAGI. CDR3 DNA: TGTGCCACACGAAGAGAGGGAGGGCCCCCCAATGAGCAGTTCTTC. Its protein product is CATRREGGPPNEQFF.

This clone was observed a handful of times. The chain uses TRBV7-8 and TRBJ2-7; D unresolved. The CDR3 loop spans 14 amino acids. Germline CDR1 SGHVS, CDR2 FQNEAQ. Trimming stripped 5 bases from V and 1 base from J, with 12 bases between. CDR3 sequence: CASSPVTLSYEQYF. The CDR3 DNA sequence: TGTGCCAGCAGCCCGGTGACCTTGTCCTACGAGCAGTACTTC.

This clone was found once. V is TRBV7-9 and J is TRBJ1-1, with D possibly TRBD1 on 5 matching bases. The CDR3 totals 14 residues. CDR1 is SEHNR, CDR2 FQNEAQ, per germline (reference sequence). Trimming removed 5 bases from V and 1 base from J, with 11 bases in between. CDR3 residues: CASSPRTGNTEAFF. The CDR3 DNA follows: TGTGCCAGCAGCCCCCGCACAGGGAACACTGAAGCTTTCTTT.

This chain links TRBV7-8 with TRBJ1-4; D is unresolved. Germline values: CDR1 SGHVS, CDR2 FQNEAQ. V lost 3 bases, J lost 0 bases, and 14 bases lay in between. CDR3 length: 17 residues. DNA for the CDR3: TGTGCCAGCAGCTTGGACGCTCCATGGGCAACTAATGAAAAACTGTTTTTT. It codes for CASSLDAPWATNEKLFF.

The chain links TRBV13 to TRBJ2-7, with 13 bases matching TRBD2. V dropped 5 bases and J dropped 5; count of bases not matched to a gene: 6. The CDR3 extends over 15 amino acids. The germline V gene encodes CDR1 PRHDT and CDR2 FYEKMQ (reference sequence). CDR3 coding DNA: TGTGCCAGCAGCGCAGGACTAGCGGGAGTACACGAGCAGTACTTC. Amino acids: CASSAGLAGVHEQYF.

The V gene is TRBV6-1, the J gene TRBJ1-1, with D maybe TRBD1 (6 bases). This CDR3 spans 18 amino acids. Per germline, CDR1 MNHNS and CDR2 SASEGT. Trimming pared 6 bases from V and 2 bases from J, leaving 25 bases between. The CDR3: CASRESGDSLLFNTEAFF. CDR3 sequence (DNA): TGTGCCAGCAGGGAATCAGGGGACTCTCTTTTATTTAACACTGAAGCTTTCTTT.